Shown below are 17 T cell receptor beta chains from a single sample sequenced in a study of CD8+ T cells in alopecia areata. Documented treatment: oral pan-JAK inhibitor, 5-10 mg twice daily. RNA extraction and reverse transcription yielded cDNA as sequencing template. The repertoire was sequenced with immunoSEQ multiplex PCR; TCRdb's copy has only in-frame clones and lacks some. The repertoire holds around 180,000 clones, with around 64% as singletons. The sequenced sample was CD4+ T cells sorted from blood, obtained around week 47, from a patient treated with tofacitinib. The receptors were sampled from a human donor with alopecia areata.

The chain is built from TRBV6-6 and TRBJ1-6, with a tentative D call TRBD1 (5 bases). This CDR3 has 13 amino acids. Germline V gene lookup returns CDR1 MNHNY and CDR2 SVGAGI (reference sequence). The V end lost 4 bases, the J end lost 9 bases, and 10 bases lay between the germline ends. CDR3 nucleotides: TGTGCCAGCAGTTCGATAGACAGTTCACCCCTCCACTTT. The encoded protein is CASSSIDSSPLHF.

This clone was counted between two and nine times. J is TRBJ2-7 and V is TRBV5-4; D might be TRBD2 (7 bases). The CDR3 totals 15 residues. Per germline, CDR1 SGHNT and CDR2 YYREEE (reference sequence). V shed 4 bases and J shed 1 base, with 15 bases lying between them. The CDR3 nucleotides read TGTGCCAGCAGCCCCGGGGGGCGCAGGTCCTACGAGCAGTACTTC. Protein product: CASSPGGRRSYEQYF.

This clone was recorded once. The J gene is TRBJ1-2, the V gene TRBV28; D uncertain. Germline V lookup: CDR1 MDHEN, CDR2 SYDVKM. This CDR3 has 11 residues. V lost 2 bases and J lost 7, with 5 bases in between. The CDR3 DNA reads TGTGCCAGCAGTTTAAAATTTGGCTACACCTTC. This encodes CASSLKFGYTF.

In this sample, this clone turned up once. The genes are TRBV2 and TRBJ2-3, with a possible D match to TRBD2 (6 bases). The CDR3 covers 14 residues. Trimming left V 4 bases short and J 4 bases short, with 12 bases between. Germline V gene lookup returns CDR1 SNHLY and CDR2 FYNNEI. CDR3 protein: CASSGQGGADTQYF. Here the CDR3 DNA reads TGTGCCAGCAGTGGGCAGGGAGGTGCAGATACGCAGTATTTT.

The DNA of the CDR3 is TGCAGTGCTTACACAGATACGCAGTATTTT. Translating gives CSAYTDTQYF. The chain combines TRBV20-1 with TRBJ2-3, with D hard to call. The CDR3 contains 10 residues. Germline V gene data show CDR1 as DFQATT and CDR2 as SNEGSKA (reference sequence). V lost 5 bases and J 2 bases, leaving 2 bases between the germline ends.

The V and J genes are TRBV4-3 and TRBJ2-1, with 16 positions matching TRBD2. With 4 bases clipped from V and 0 bases from J, the junction kept 6 bases outside the gene matches. This CDR3 region has 19 residues. From germline, CDR1 is LGHNA and CDR2 YSLEER. CDR3 sequence: CASSPGLAGGPGSYNEQFF. The CDR3 DNA reads TGCGCCAGCAGCCCGGGACTAGCGGGGGGGCCTGGCTCCTACAATGAGCAGTTCTTC.

The chain has TRBV11-2 and TRBJ1-6, with D unclear. CDR1 and CDR2 (germline): SGHAT, FQNNGV. The CDR3 covers 16 residues. V gave up 0 bases and J gave up 8 bases, with 14 bases separating them. The CDR3 loop is CASSLEASGWDSPLHF. The CDR3 coding sequence is TGTGCCAGCAGCTTAGAAGCCTCAGGTTGGGATTCACCCCTCCACTTT.

The V and J genes are TRBV5-1 and TRBJ1-4; unclear D gene. Trimming cost V 4 bases and J 8 bases, with 15 bases left between them. Germline V lookup: CDR1 SGHRS, CDR2 YFSETQ. The CDR3 consists of 14 residues. CDR3 amino acids: CASSPNLSQEKLFF. CDR3 sequence (DNA): TGCGCCAGCAGCCCAAACCTCTCACAGGAAAAACTGTTTTTT.

The CDR3 sequence is CASTTGTLDYGYTF. The CDR3 bases are TGTGCCAGCACCACAGGGACCCTCGACTATGGCTACACCTTC. The chain carries TRBV25-1 and TRBJ1-2; D perhaps matches TRBD1 (6 bases). The V gene lost 7 bases and the J gene lost 3 bases, with 15 bases spanning the gap. This CDR3 has 14 residues. The germline V gene encodes CDR1 MGHDK and CDR2 SYGVNS.

The chain carries TRBV7-2 and TRBJ1-5, with a weak D call TRBD1 (6 bases). Germline V CDR1 and CDR2: SGHTA, FQGNSA. The CDR3 runs to 15 residues. Deletions cut 4 bases from V and 7 bases from J, with 17 bases between. The CDR3: CASSSQGFQGQPQHF. CDR3 DNA: TGTGCCAGCAGCTCACAGGGTTTTCAGGGGCAGCCCCAGCATTTT.

This chain joins TRBV9 and TRBJ2-5, with 7 bases fitting TRBD1. This CDR3 comprises 15 residues. Per germline, CDR1 SGDLS and CDR2 YYNGEE. J gave up 5 bases and V 0 bases, and 7 bases lay outside the gene matches. CDR3 sequence: CASSVASTGLETQYF. Written as DNA, the CDR3 is TGTGCCAGCAGCGTAGCCTCGACAGGGTTGGAGACCCAGTACTTC.

This rearrangement joins TRBV2 to TRBJ2-3; TRBD2 matches 9 bases. Germline V gene data show CDR1 as SNHLY and CDR2 as FYNNEI. V dropped 4 bases and J dropped 4; count of bases not matched to a gene: 3. The CDR3 spans 14 residues. CDR3 DNA sequence: TGTGCCAGCAGTGTAGCGGGGGTATCAGATACGCAGTATTTT. Translation gives CASSVAGVSDTQYF. The whole variable domain, filled in from reference TRBV2 and TRBJ2-3, reads EPEVTQTPSHQVTQMGQEVILRCVPISNHLYFYWYRQILGQKVEFLVSFYNNEISEKSEIFDDQFSVERPDGSNFTLKIRSTKLEDSAMYFCASSVAGVSDTQYFGPGTRLTVL.

The chain is built from TRBV4-3 and TRBJ1-2; D remains unclear. Trimming removed 4 bases from V and 6 bases from J, with 15 bases in between. The CDR3 runs to 14 residues. Germline V gene sequence: CDR1 LGHNA, CDR2 YSLEER. CDR3 in amino acids: CASSRKIKSDGYTF. The CDR3 DNA follows: TGCGCCAGCAGCCGGAAAATCAAATCTGATGGCTACACCTTC.

This chain joins TRBV25-1 and TRBJ2-3, with 8 nucleotides matching TRBD2. Germline values: CDR1 MGHDK, CDR2 SYGVNS. This CDR3 spans 15 amino acids. Unmatched junction bases numbered 8, after V lost 4 bases and J lost 5 bases. The CDR3 coding sequence is TGTGCCAGCAGTGTTCAAGCGGGGGTAGGAGATACGCAGTATTTT. Protein: CASSVQAGVGDTQYF.

The J gene is TRBJ1-1, the V gene TRBV5-1, with TRBD1 identical over 7 bases. The germline V gene encodes CDR1 SGHRS and CDR2 YFSETQ. CDR3 length: 15 amino acids. J was trimmed by 5 bases and V by 0 bases; bases with no gene match: 7. The CDR3 here is CASSLETGIGTEAFF. CDR3 nucleotide sequence: TGCGCCAGCAGCTTGGAGACAGGGATTGGGACTGAAGCTTTCTTT.

V is TRBV10-3 and J is TRBJ2-7; TRBD2 might be the D (5 bases). Germline lookup yields CDR1 ENHRY and CDR2 SYGVKD. CDR3 length: 13 residues. V shed 3 bases and J shed 5 bases, with 11 bases lying between them. CDR3 coding DNA: TGTGCCATCAGTGATAGGAGGTTGGACGAGCAGTACTTC. Residues: CAISDRRLDEQYF.

The gene calls are TRBV5-1 and TRBJ2-5; D unresolved. V lost 4 bases, J lost 5 bases, and 12 bases lay in between. There are 13 residues in the CDR3. Germline V gene sequence: CDR1 SGHRS, CDR2 YFSETQ. CDR3: CASSLVQEETQYF. CDR3 sequence (DNA): TGCGCCAGCAGCCTGGTCCAAGAGGAGACCCAGTACTTC.